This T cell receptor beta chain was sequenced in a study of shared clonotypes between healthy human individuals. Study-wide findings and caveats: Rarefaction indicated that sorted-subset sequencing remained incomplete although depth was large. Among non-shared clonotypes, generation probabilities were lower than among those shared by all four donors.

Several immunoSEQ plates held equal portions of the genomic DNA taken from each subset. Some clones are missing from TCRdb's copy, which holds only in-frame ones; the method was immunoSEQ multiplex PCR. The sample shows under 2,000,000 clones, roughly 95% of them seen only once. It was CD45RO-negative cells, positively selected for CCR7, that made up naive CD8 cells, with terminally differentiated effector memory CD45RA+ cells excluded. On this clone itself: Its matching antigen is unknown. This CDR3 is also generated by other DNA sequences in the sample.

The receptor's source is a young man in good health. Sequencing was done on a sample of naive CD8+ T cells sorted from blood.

The CDR3: CASSSGTGFYEQYF. CDR3 DNA: TGTGCCAGCAGTTCCGGGACAGGTTTTTACGAGCAGTACTTC. The V gene is TRBV27, the J gene TRBJ2-7; 8 nucleotides align to TRBD1. Germline-derived CDR1 and CDR2 are MNHEY and SMNVEV (reference sequence). V gave up 4 bases and J gave up 4 bases; unmatched junction bases: 6. The CDR3 spans 14 residues.